Shown below are 9 T cell receptor beta chains from a single sample sequenced in a study of blood T cell repertoires in COVID-19. Repertoires were generated with immunoSEQ multiplex PCR, while TCRdb's copy carries only in-frame clones and drops some. This sample has 330,000 or so clones, with around 90% found just once. The sample was PBMCs or T cells enriched from blood (not recorded which). These receptors all come from a man between 25 and 39 years old who had recovered from COVID-19.

The genes are TRBV6-5 and TRBJ1-3, with 7 bases matching TRBD1. Germline CDR1 and CDR2: MNHEY and SVGAGI. This CDR3 comprises 15 residues. V was pared by 6 bases and J by 4 bases, with 9 bases of the junction left unmatched. This CDR3 reads CASRPTGARGNTIYF. The CDR3 bases are TGTGCCAGCAGACCCACAGGGGCGCGAGGAAACACCATATATTTT.

The table lists this clone with a few counts. The CDR3 protein is CASSQMEGDYGYTF. CDR3 nucleotide sequence: TGCGCCAGCAGCCAAATGGAGGGTGACTATGGCTACACCTTC. The rearrangement uses TRBV4-1 and TRBJ1-2; D gene uncertain. This CDR3 region has 14 residues. V lost 2 bases, J lost 3 bases, and 10 bases lay in between. CDR1 and CDR2 (germline): MGHRA, YSYEKL.

This clone was seen just once. This rearrangement joins TRBV4-2 to TRBJ1-2, with D possibly TRBD1 on 5 matching bases. Trimming took off 2 bases at V and 4 bases at J, with 5 bases between the two ends. The CDR3 is made up of 12 amino acids. Germline V gene lookup returns CDR1 LGHNA and CDR2 YNFKEQ. For the CDR3, the DNA is TGTGCCAGCAGCCAACAGGGCTATGGCTACACCTTC. Its protein product is CASSQQGYGYTF.

The J gene is TRBJ1-2, the V gene TRBV9; no definite D call. V dropped 0 bases and J dropped 4 bases, with 10 bases sitting between them. Germline CDR1 and CDR2: SGDLS and YYNGEE. This CDR3 is built from 14 residues. The CDR3 DNA reads TGTGCCAGCAGCGTAGTACAGCCACTCTATGGCTACACCTTC. It specifies CASSVVQPLYGYTF. Looking up the rest from reference TRBV9 and TRBJ1-2 gives the full variable domain: DSGVTQTPKHLITATGQRVTLRCSPRSGDLSVYWYQQSLDQGLQFLIQYYNGEERAKGNILERFSAQQFPDLHSELNLSSLELGDSALYFCASSVVQPLYGYTFGSGTRLTVV.

This chain connects TRBV4-1 to TRBJ2-3; D remains unclear. The ends were cut back, 0 bases at V and 4 bases at J, with 8 bases in the middle. Looked up from germline, CDR1 is MGHRA and CDR2 is YSYEKL. CDR3 length: 14 residues. The CDR3 DNA reads as TGCGCCAGCAGCCAAGAGGGCACCTCAGATACGCAGTATTTT. Translating it yields CASSQEGTSDTQYF.

The chain links TRBV11-2 to TRBJ2-5; 10 nucleotides match TRBD2. The CDR3 spans 15 residues. CDR1 and CDR2 from the germline V gene are SGHAT and FQNNGV. V dropped 5 bases and J dropped 5; count of bases not matched to a gene: 8. DNA for the CDR3: TGTGCCAGCAGCCCGAAACTAGCGGGGAGGGAGACCCAGTACTTC. Residues: CASSPKLAGRETQYF.

The CDR3 here is CASSIEGASHEQYF. As DNA, the CDR3 is TGTGCCAGTAGTATCGAGGGGGCGTCCCACGAGCAGTACTTC. The chain combines TRBV19 with TRBJ2-7, with TRBD1 matching over 7 bases. The CDR3 sequence is 14 residues long. Germline V CDR1 and CDR2: LNHDA, SQIVND (reference sequence). V shed 3 bases and J 5 bases; nucleotides not matched to a gene: 7.

The gene calls are TRBV4-2 and TRBJ2-3; TRBD2 matches at 9 bases. With 0 bases clipped from V and 6 bases from J, the junction kept 4 bases outside the gene matches. Per the germline V gene, CDR1 is LGHNA and CDR2 is YNFKEQ. The CDR3 is made up of 15 amino acids. The CDR3 DNA reads TGTGCCAGCAGCCAAGAAGCGGGGGGTTTTGATACGCAGTATTTT. The encoded protein is CASSQEAGGFDTQYF.

V gene TRBV2 combines with J gene TRBJ2-3, with no clear D. Germline V gene sequence: CDR1 SNHLY, CDR2 FYNNEI. V was shortened by 6 bases and J by 1 base, with 14 bases between the two germline ends. The CDR3 is 15 amino acids. The CDR3 is CASRKNTERTDTQYF. As DNA, the CDR3 is TGTGCCAGCAGAAAGAACACGGAGCGCACAGATACGCAGTATTTT.